This T cell receptor (beta chain) was sequenced for a study of T cell clonotyping in hematopoietic cell transplantation. Assay: immunoSEQ multiplex PCR; the TCRdb copy retains only in-frame clones and omits some. Here the sample spans more than 40,000 clones, around 85% being singletons. With respect to this clone: Its target is not known.

Whole-study findings and limits: Broader posttransplant TCR repertoire diversity was predicted by graft donor and pretransplant recipient Inverse Simpson Index values. CD4 and CD8 repertoire contributions could not be separated without sorting.

V shed 1 base, J shed 4 bases, and the junction held 7 bases outside the gene matches. Germline loops: CDR1 MGHRA, CDR2 YSYEKL. This CDR3 comprises 17 residues. Specified time point: recipient sample about 28 days before transplant, after cytoreduction. The clonotype comes from a man aged 55-75 years with acute myeloid leukemia. Some clones in this sample may be carry-over from other donors' samples. The specimen was peripheral blood mononuclear cells, collected before stem cell transplant. The V gene is TRBV4-1, the J gene TRBJ1-6; 7 bases fit TRBD1. CDR3 DNA: TGCGCCAGCAGCCAAGGGGTTCGGGACAGATATAATTCACCCCTCCACTTT. Its protein is CASSQGVRDRYNSPLHF.